This T cell receptor beta chain appears in the sequencing data of a study of T cell changes during pregnancy in multiple sclerosis. After removal of 4 bases from V and 5 bases from J, the junction contained 14 bases not matched to a gene. The CDR3 has 16 residues. The germline V gene has CDR1 SQVTM and CDR2 ANQGSEA. Method: immunoSEQ multiplex PCR; TCRdb's copy keeps in-frame clones and lacks some. The sample has approximately 60,000 clones; roughly 90% are singletons. This receptor was identified in a female donor with multiple sclerosis, enrolled in a pregnancy study. Sequences were derived from peripheral blood, sampled in the first trimester of pregnancy. The chain uses TRBV29-1 and TRBJ2-1, with TRBD2 matching 7 bases. Here the CDR3 reads CSVGLHWTSIDNEQFF. CDR3 in DNA: TGCAGCGTTGGATTGCACTGGACTAGTATAGACAATGAGCAGTTCTTC.